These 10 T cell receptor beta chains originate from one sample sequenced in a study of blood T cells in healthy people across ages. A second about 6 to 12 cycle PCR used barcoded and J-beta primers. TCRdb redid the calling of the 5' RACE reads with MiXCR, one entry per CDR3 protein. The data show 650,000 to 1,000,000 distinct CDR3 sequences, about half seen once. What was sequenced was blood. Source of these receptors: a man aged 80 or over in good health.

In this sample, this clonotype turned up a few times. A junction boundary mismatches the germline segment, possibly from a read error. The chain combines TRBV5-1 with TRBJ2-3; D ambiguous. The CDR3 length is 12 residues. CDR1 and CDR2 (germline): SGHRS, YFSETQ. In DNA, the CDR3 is TGCGCCAGCAGCTTGGACTTAGATGCGCAGTATTTT. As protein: CASSLDLDAQYF.

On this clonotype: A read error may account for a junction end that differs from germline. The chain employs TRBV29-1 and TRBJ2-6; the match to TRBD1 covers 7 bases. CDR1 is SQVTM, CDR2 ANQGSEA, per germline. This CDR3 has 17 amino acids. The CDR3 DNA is TGCAGCGTCGCCCGGACAGGAGAAGACTCTGGGACCAACGTCCTGACTTTC. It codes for CSVARTGEDSGTNVLTF.

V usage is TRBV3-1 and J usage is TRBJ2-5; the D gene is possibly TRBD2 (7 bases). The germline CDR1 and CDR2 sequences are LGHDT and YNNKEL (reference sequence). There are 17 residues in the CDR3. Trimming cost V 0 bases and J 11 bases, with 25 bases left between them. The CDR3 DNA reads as TGTGCCAGCAGCCAAGATTTTGGACTAGGGGGTTACAATGAGCAGTACTTC. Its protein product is CASSQDFGLGGYNEQYF.

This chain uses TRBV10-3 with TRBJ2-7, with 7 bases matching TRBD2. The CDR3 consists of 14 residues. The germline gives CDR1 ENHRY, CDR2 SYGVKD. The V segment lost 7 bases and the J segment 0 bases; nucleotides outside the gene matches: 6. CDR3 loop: CAIKAGTSSYEQYF. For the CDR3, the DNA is TGTGCCATCAAAGCGGGGACCAGCTCCTACGAGCAGTACTTC.

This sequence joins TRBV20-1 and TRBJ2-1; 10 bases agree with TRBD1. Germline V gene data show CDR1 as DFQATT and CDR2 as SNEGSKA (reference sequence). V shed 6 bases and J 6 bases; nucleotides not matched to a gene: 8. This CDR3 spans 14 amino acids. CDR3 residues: CSATGTGATNEQFF. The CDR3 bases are TGCAGTGCGACCGGGACAGGGGCGACCAATGAGCAGTTCTTC.

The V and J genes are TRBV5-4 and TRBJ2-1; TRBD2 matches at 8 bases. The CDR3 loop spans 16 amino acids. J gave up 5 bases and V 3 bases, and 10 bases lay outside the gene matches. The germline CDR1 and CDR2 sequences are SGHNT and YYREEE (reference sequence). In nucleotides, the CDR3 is TGTGCCAGCAGCTATGGGGTTTCGCGGGAGGACAATGAGCAGTTCTTC. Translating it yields CASSYGVSREDNEQFF.

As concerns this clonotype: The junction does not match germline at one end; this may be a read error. The CDR3 protein is CGARDEVSNYGYTF. CDR3 bases: TGCGGTGCTAGAGACGAAGTCTCTAACTATGGCTACACCTTC. The chain carries TRBV20-1 and TRBJ1-2; D gene unclear. The CDR3 covers 14 residues. Germline V gene data show CDR1 as DFQATT and CDR2 as SNEGSKA (reference sequence).

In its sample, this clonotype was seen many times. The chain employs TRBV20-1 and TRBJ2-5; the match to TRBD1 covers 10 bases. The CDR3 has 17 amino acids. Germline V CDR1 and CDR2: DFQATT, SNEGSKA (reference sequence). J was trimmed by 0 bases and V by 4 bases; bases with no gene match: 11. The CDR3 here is CSATGTGVAGNQETQYF. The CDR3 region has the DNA TGCAGTGCTACCGGGACAGGGGTCGCGGGAAACCAAGAGACCCAGTACTTC.

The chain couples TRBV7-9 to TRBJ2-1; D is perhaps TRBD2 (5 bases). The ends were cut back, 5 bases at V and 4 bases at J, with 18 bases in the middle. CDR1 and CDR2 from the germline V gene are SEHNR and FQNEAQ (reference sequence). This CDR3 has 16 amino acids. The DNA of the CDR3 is TGTGCCAGCAGCGTCGACCGGGGAAATTCGTACAATGAGCAGTTCTTC. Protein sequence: CASSVDRGNSYNEQFF.

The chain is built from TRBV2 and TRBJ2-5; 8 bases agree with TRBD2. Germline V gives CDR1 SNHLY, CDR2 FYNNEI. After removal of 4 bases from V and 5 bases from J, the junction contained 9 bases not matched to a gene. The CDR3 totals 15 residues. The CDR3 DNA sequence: TGTGCCAGCAGTGTTGGCGGGAGGATGTTGGAGACCCAGTACTTC. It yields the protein CASSVGGRMLETQYF.